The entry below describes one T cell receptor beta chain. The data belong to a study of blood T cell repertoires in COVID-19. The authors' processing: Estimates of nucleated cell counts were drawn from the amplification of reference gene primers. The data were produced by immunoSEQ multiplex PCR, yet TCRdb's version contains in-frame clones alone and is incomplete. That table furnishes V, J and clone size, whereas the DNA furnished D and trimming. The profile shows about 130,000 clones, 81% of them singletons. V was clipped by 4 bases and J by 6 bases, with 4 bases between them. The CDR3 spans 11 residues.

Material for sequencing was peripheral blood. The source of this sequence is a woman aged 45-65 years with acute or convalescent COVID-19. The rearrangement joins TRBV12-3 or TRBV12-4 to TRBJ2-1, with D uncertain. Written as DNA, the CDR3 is TGTGCCAGCAGTTCCCTCAATGAGCAGTTCTTC. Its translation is CASSSLNEQFF.